These T cell receptor beta chains were read from a single sample in a study of cytomegalovirus exposure and HLA in healthy donors. The data were produced by immunoSEQ multiplex PCR, yet TCRdb's version contains in-frame clones alone and is incomplete. Of about 98,000 clones listed, less than 85% are singletons. Sequencing used PBMCs. The receptor source for this set is a male donor in good health and CMV-seronegative. Both conserved end residues are part of each CDR3. The D gene is left open where the match is weak. The size of a clone is reported for some rows only, either as once, few or many, or as a class for expanded clones.

CDR3nt,CDR3aa,abundance,v_gene,j_gene,d_gene
TGTGCCAGCAGCTTTCAGTCCGTCGGGTACAATGAGCAGTTCTTC,CASSFQSVGYNEQFF,-,TRBV5-6,TRBJ2-1,-
TGTGCCAGCAGCTTAGGTGCAGGGGGACAGCCCCAGCATTTT,CASSLGAGGQPQHF,-,TRBV11-2,TRBJ1-5,TRBD1
TGTGCCAGCAGCTTAAGGGCCCGGGACAGGGATTTCAATGAGCAGTTCTTC,CASSLRARDRDFNEQFF,few,TRBV7-8,TRBJ2-1,TRBD1
TGCGCCAGCAGCTTGGGAGGGAGAAACACCGGGGAGCTGTTTTTT,CASSLGGRNTGELFF,-,TRBV5-1,TRBJ2-2,-
TGCGCCAGCAGCTCTGGACAGGAACCGGCCTACGAGCAGTACTTC,CASSSGQEPAYEQYF,-,TRBV5-1,TRBJ2-7,TRBD1
TGCGCCAGCAGCAACGGACTAGCGGGAGTCCTTACGCAGTATTTT,CASSNGLAGVLTQYF,-,TRBV5-1,TRBJ2-3,TRBD2
TGTGCCAGCAGTTACTCCTCTCCAGGGAGGGAGACCCAGTACTTC,CASSYSSPGRETQYF,-,TRBV6-5,TRBJ2-5,-
TGTGCCAGCAGCGTAGGGAGGGATCAGTATGGCTACACCTTC,CASSVGRDQYGYTF,-,TRBV9,TRBJ1-2,-
TGCGCCAGCAGCTTGGTGCTAGCGGGGCCAGGGGGTGATACGCAGTATTTT,CASSLVLAGPGGDTQYF,-,TRBV5-1,TRBJ2-3,TRBD2
TGTGCCAGCAGCGTCGGACAGGGCGATGGCTACACCTTC,CASSVGQGDGYTF,-,TRBV6-4,TRBJ1-2,TRBD1
TGTGCCAGCAGTGAATGGGAGGGATACAACTATGGCTACACCTTC,CASSEWEGYNYGYTF,once,TRBV6-1,TRBJ1-2,-
TGCGCCAGCAGCTTTCCTCAGGGGAGTGAGCAGTTCTTC,CASSFPQGSEQFF,-,TRBV5-1,TRBJ2-1,-
TGTGCCAGCAGTGATGGTGGGACTACGAGTGTCACCGGGGAGCTGTTTTTT,CASSDGGTTSVTGELFF,-,TRBV2,TRBJ2-2,TRBD2
TGTGCCATCAGTGATAAGTTAACAGGGGGCGCCAATGGCTACACCTTC,CAISDKLTGGANGYTF,-,TRBV10-3,TRBJ1-2,TRBD1
TGTGCCAGCAGCATAATTTCACAGCCAAATCAGCCCCAGCATTTT,CASSIISQPNQPQHF,once,TRBV7-2,TRBJ1-5,-
TGTGCCAGCAGTTTTCAGGCTATTGGGACTCGTGAATACGAGCAGTACTTC,CASSFQAIGTREYEQYF,few,TRBV27,TRBJ2-7,-
TGTGCCACCAGCAGAGATGGTGGAGGATGGGGCTACACCTTC,CATSRDGGGWGYTF,-,TRBV15,TRBJ1-2,-
TGTGCCAGCAGACGCGCTCTGCTAGCGGAAACCTACGAGCAGTACTTC,CASRRALLAETYEQYF,-,TRBV7-8,TRBJ2-7,TRBD2
TGCAGCGTTCTCCCAAGGGGGCAGCCTGGGAGGACCCAGTACTTC,CSVLPRGQPGRTQYF,once,TRBV29-1,TRBJ2-5,TRBD1
TGTGCCAGCAGTATAGCGGGAGATGGTTTCGAGACCCAGTACTTC,CASSIAGDGFETQYF,-,TRBV6-1,TRBJ2-5,TRBD2